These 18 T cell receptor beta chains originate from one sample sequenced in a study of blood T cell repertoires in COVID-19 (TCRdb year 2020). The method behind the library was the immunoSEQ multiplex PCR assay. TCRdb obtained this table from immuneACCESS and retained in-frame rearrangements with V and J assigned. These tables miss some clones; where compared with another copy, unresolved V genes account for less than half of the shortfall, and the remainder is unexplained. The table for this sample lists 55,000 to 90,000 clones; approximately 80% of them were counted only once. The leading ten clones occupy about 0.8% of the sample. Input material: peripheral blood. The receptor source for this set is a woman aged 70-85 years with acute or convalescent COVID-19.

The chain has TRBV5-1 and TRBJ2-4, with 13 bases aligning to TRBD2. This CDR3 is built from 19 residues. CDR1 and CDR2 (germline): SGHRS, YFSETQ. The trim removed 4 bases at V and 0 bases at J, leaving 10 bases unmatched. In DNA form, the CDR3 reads TGCGCCAGCAGCGAAGGACTAGCGGGGGCCCTACTAGCCAAAAACATTCAGTACTTC. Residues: CASSEGLAGALLAKNIQYF. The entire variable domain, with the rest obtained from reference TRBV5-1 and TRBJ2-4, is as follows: KAGVTQTPRYLIKTRGQQVTLSCSPISGHRSVSWYQQTPGQGLQFLFEYFSETQRNKGNFPGRFSGRQFSNSRSEMNVSTLELGDSALYLCASSEGLAGALLAKNIQYFGAGTRLSVL.

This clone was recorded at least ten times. The CDR3 reads CASSLTFYNEQFF. The CDR3 coding sequence is TGCGCCAGCAGCCTAACTTTCTACAATGAGCAGTTCTTC. The chain links TRBV4-3 to TRBJ2-1; no reliable D call. The germline CDR1 and CDR2 sequences are LGHNA and YSLEER. Trimming shortened V by 4 bases and J by 3 bases, and 7 bases separated the two germline ends. The CDR3 runs 13 residues.

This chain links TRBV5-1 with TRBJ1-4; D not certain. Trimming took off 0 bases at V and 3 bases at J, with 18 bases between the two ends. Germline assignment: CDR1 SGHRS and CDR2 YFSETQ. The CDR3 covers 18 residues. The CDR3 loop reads CASSLDGGERVANEKLFF. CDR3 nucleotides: TGCGCCAGCAGCTTGGACGGCGGGGAAAGGGTGGCTAATGAAAAACTGTTTTTT.

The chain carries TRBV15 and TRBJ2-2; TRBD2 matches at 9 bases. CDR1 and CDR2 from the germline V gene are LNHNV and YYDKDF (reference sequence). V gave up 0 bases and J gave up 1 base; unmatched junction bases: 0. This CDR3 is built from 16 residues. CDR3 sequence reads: CATSRELAGNTGELFF. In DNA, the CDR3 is TGTGCCACCAGCAGAGAACTAGCGGGGAACACCGGGGAGCTGTTTTTT.

The CDR3 sequence: CASSIAVQPGSNQPQHF. CDR3 bases: TGTGCCAGTAGTATAGCCGTACAACCGGGGAGCAATCAGCCCCAGCATTTT. The chain carries TRBV19 and TRBJ1-5, with unresolved D. The V gene lost 1 base and the J gene lost 1 base, with 14 bases spanning the gap. The germline CDR1 and CDR2 sequences are LNHDA and SQIVND (reference sequence). This CDR3 has 17 amino acids. Complete variable domain (other parts from reference TRBV19 and TRBJ1-5): DGGITQSPKYLFRKEGQNVTLSCEQNLNHDAMYWYRQDPGQGLRLIYYSQIVNDFQKGDIAEGYSVSREKKESFPLTVTSAQKNPTAFYLCASSIAVQPGSNQPQHFGDGTRLSIL.

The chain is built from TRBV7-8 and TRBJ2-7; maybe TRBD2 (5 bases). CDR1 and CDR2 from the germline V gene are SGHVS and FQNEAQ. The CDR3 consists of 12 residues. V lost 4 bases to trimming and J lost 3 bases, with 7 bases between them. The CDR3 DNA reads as TGTGCCAGCAGCTGGACTGGCTACGAGCAGTACTTC. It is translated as CASSWTGYEQYF.

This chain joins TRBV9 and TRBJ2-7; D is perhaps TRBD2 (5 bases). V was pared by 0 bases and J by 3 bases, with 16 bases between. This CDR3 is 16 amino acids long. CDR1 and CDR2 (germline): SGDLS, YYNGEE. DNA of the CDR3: TGTGCCAGCAGCGTAGGTTTAGAGCGGTTAAACTACGAGCAGTACTTC. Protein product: CASSVGLERLNYEQYF.

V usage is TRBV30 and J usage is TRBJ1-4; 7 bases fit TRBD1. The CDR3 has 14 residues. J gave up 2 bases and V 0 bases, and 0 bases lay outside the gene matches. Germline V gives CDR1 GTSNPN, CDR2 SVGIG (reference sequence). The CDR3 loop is CAWSVRGTNEKLFF. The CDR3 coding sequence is TGTGCCTGGAGTGTCAGGGGGACTAATGAAAAACTGTTTTTT.

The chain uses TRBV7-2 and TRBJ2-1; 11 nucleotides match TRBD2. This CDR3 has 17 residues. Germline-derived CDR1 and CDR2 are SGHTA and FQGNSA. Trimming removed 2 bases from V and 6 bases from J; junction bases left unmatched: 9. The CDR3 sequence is CASSLRLTSGKGNEQFF. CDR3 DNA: TGTGCCAGCAGCTTACGACTGACTAGCGGGAAGGGCAATGAGCAGTTCTTC. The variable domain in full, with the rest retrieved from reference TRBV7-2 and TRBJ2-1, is GAGVSQSPSNKVTEKGKDVELRCDPISGHTALYWYRQSLGQGLEFLIYFQGNSAPDKSGLPSDRFSAERTGGSVSTLTIQRTQQEDSAVYLCASSLRLTSGKGNEQFFGPGTRLTVL.

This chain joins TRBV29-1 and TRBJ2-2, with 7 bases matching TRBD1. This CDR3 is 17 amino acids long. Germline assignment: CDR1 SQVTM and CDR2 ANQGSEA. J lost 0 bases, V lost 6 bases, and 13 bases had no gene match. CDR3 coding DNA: TGCAGCGTGAGAGGGACAGAACTACCATCGAACACCGGGGAGCTGTTTTTT. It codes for CSVRGTELPSNTGELFF.

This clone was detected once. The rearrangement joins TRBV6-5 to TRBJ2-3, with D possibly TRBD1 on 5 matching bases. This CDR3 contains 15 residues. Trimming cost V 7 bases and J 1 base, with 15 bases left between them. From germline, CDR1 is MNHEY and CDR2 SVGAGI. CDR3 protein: CASTPGQLRTDTQYF. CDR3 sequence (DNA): TGTGCCAGCACACCAGGGCAGTTACGCACAGATACGCAGTATTTT.

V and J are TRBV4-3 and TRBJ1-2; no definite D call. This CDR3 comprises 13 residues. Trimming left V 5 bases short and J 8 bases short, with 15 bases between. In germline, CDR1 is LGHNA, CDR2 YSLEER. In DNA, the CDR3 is TGCGCCAGCAGCTCAGGATTCTCTATGGGCTACACCTTC. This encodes CASSSGFSMGYTF.

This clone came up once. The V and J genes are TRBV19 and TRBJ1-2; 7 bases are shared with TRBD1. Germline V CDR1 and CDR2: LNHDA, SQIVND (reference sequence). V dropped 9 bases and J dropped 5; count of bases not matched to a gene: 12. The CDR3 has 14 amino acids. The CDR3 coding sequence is TGTGCCAGCCAGACAGGGCCTTGGGGGTATGGCTACACCTTC. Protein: CASQTGPWGYGYTF.

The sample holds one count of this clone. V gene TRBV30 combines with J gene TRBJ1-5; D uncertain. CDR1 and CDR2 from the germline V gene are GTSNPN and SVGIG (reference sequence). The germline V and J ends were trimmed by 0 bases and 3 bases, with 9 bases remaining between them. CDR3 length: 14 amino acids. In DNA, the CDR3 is TGTGCCTGGAGTGTATTTACAGACAATCAGCCCCAGCATTTT. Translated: CAWSVFTDNQPQHF.

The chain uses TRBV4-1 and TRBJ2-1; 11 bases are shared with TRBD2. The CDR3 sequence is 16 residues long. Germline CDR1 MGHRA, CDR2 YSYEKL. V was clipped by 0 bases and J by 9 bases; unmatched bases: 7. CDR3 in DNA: TGCGCCAGCAGCCAAGAACGACTAGCGGGAATCGGTGAGCAGTTCTTC. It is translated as CASSQERLAGIGEQFF.

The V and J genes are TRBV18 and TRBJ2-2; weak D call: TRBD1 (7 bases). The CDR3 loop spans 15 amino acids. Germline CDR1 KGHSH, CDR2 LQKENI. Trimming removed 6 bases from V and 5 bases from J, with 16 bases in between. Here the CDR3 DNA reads TGTGCCAGCTCGCGGAGGGGGACAGAAACCGGGGAGCTGTTTTTT. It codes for CASSRRGTETGELFF.

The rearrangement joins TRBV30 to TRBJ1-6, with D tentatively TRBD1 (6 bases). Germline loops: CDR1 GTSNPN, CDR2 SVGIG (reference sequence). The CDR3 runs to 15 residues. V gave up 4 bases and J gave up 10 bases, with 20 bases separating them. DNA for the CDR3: TGTGCCTGGACCATACTTCCAGGGGTTTCATCACCCCTCCACTTT. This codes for CAWTILPGVSSPLHF.

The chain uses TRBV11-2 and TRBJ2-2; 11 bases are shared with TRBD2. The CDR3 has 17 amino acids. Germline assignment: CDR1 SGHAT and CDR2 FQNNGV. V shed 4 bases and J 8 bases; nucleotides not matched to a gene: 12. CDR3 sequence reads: CASSSPALAGGFGELFF. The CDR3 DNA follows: TGTGCCAGCAGCTCTCCTGCGCTAGCGGGGGGTTTTGGGGAGCTGTTTTTT.